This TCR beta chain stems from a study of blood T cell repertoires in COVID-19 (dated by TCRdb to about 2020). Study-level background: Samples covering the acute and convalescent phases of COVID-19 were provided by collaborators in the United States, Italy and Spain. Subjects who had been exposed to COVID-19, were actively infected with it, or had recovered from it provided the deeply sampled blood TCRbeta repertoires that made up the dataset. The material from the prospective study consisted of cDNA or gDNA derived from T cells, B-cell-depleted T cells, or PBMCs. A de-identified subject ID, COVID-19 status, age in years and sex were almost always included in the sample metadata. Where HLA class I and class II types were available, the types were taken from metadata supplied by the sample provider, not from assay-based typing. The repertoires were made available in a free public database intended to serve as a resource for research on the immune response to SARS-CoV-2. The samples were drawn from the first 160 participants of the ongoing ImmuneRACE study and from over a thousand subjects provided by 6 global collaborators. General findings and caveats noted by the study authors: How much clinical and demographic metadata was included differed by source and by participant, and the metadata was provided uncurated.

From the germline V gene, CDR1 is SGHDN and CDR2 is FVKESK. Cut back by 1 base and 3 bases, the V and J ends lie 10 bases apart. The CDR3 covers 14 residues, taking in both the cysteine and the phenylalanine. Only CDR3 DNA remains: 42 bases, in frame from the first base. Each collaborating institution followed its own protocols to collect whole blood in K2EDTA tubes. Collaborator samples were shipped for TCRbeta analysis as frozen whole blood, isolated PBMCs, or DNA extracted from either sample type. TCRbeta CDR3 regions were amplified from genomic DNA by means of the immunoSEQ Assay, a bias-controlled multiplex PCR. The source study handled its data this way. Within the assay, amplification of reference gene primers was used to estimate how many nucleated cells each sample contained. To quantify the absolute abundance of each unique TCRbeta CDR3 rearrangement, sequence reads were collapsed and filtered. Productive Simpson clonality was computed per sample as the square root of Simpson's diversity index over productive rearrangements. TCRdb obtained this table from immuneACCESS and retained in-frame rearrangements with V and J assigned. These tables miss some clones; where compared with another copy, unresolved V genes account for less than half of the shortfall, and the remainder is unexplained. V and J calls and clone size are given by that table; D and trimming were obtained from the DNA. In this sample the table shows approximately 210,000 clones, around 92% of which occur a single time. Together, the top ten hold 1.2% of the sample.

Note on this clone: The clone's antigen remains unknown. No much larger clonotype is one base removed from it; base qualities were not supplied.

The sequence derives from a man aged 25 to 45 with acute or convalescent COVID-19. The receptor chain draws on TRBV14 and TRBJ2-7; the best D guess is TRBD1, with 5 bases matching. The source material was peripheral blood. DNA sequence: TGTGCCAGCAGCCAAGGCAAGGGGATCTACGAGCAGTACTTC. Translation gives CASSQGKGIYEQYF.